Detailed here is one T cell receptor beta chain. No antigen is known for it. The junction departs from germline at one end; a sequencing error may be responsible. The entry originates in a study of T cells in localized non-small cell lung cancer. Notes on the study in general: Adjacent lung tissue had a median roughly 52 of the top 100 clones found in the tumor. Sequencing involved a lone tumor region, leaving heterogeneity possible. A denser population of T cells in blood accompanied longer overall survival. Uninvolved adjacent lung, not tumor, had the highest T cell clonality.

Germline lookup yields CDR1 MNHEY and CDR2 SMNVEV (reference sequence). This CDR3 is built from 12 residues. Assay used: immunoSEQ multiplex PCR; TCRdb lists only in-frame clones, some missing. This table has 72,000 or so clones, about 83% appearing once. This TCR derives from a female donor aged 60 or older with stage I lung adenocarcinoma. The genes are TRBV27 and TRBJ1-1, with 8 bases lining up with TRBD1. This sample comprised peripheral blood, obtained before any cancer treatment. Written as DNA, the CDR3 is TGTGCCACCAGTACAGGGGGCACTGAAGCTTTCTTT. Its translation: CATSTGGTEAFF.